Following are 8 T cell receptor beta chains from one sample sequenced in a study of cytomegalovirus exposure and HLA in healthy donors. Primers for the PCR totalled 60 Vbeta and 13 Jbeta. Method: immunoSEQ multiplex PCR; TCRdb's copy keeps in-frame clones and lacks some. Here the sample spans approximately 160,000 clones, 60% to 75% being singletons. Sequenced input: PBMCs. Receptor source: a woman aged 50 to 65 in good health and CMV-seropositive.

The CDR3 is CASSLAGLAGYNEQFF. In DNA form, the CDR3 reads TGTGCCAGCAGCTTGGCGGGACTAGCGGGATACAATGAGCAGTTCTTC. This chain uses TRBV5-4 with TRBJ2-1, with 13 bases identical to TRBD2. Trimming cost V 0 bases and J 4 bases; bases outside gene matches: 1. The V gene's germline CDR1 is SGHNT and CDR2 YYREEE (reference sequence). This CDR3 spans 16 amino acids.

V usage is TRBV5-1 and J usage is TRBJ2-2; 8 nucleotides match TRBD1. The V and J ends lost 4 bases and 3 bases, in that order; junction bases with no gene match: 5. Germline CDR1 reads SGHRS; CDR2 reads YFSETQ. The CDR3 has 15 residues. The CDR3 loop reads CASSQDRVDTGELFF. The CDR3 region has the DNA TGCGCCAGCAGCCAGGACAGGGTGGACACCGGGGAGCTGTTTTTT.

This clone was counted a few times. The genes are TRBV27 and TRBJ1-2, with D possibly being TRBD1 (6 bases). V lost 5 bases and J 6 bases, leaving 16 bases between the germline ends. There are 14 residues in the CDR3. Germline CDR1 is MNHEY and CDR2 is SMNVEV (reference sequence). In DNA form, the CDR3 reads TGTGCCAGCAGTCCCTCGGGGGGGGGCAATGGCTACACCTTC. This translates into CASSPSGGGNGYTF.

This rearrangement joins TRBV2 to TRBJ2-7, with 9 bases identical to TRBD2. After removal of 7 bases from V and 7 bases from J, the junction contained 11 bases not matched to a gene. The CDR3 has 14 residues. Germline CDR1 SNHLY, CDR2 FYNNEI. The CDR3 loop reads CASKTAGGVGEQYF. The CDR3 DNA is TGTGCCAGCAAAACAGCGGGGGGAGTCGGGGAGCAGTACTTC.

This clone was detected a few times. The V and J genes are TRBV6-5 and TRBJ1-6, with D perhaps TRBD1 (6 bases). The CDR3 spans 15 residues. V was trimmed by 0 bases and J by 11 bases, leaving 14 bases between them. Germline V gene lookup returns CDR1 MNHEY and CDR2 SVGAGI. CDR3 coding DNA: TGTGCCAGCAGTTACTCGGTGGACAGCACGCCACCCCTCCACTTT. Translating it yields CASSYSVDSTPPLHF.

This clone was seen only a few times. This chain connects TRBV5-1 to TRBJ2-3; 10 nucleotides align to TRBD2. The ends lost 4 bases at V and 2 bases at J; junction bases unmatched: 10. The length of the CDR3 is 17 residues. The germline gives CDR1 SGHRS, CDR2 YFSETQ. CDR3 loop: CASSQSGGAPNTDTQYF. The CDR3 nucleotides are TGCGCCAGCAGCCAAAGCGGGGGGGCCCCTAACACAGATACGCAGTATTTT.

This chain links TRBV15 with TRBJ2-1; D gene uncertain. Per the germline V gene, CDR1 is LNHNV and CDR2 is YYDKDF (reference sequence). V was cut by 0 bases and J by 6 bases, with 9 bases left in between. There are 14 residues in the CDR3. DNA for the CDR3: TGTGCCACCAGCAGAGATGCCGCTAGCAATGAGCAGTTCTTC. Translation gives CATSRDAASNEQFF.

This clone has a handful of counts. J is TRBJ1-2 and V is TRBV6-1; the D is unclear. The CDR3 has 15 amino acids. Germline-derived CDR1 and CDR2 are MNHNS and SASEGT. Deletions cut 3 bases from V and 4 bases from J, with 15 bases between. The CDR3 spells CASSDSNRDSYGYTF. In nucleotides, the CDR3 is TGTGCCAGCAGTGATTCGAATCGGGATTCCTATGGCTACACCTTC.